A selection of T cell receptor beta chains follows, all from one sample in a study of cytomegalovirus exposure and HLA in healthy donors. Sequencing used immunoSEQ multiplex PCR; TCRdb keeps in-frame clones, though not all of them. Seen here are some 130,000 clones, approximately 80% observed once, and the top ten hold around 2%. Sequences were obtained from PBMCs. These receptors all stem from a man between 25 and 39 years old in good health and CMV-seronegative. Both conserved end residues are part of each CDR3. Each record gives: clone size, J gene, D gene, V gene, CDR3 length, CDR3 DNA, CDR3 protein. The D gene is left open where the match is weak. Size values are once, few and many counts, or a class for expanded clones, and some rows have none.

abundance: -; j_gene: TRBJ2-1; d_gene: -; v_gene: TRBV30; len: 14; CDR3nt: TGTGCCTGGACCTTCCTTAGTGGTATCAATGAGCAGTTCTTC; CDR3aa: CAWTFLSGINEQFF
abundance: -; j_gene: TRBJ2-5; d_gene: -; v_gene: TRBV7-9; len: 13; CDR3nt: TGTGCCAGCAGCTCAGGACAGCAAGAGACCCAGTACTTC; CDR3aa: CASSSGQQETQYF
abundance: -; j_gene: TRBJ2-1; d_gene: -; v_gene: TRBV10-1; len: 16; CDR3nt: TGCGCCAGCAGTGGCGACAGGTCAAGCTCCTACAATGAGCAGTTCTTC; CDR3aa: CASSGDRSSSYNEQFF
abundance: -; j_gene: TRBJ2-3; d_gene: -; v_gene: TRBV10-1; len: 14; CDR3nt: TGCGCCAGCAGTGAAATCGGGAGTGAAGATACGCAGTATTTT; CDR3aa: CASSEIGSEDTQYF
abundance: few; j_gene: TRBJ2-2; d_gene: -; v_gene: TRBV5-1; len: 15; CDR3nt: TGCGCCAGCAGCTCTCTAGGGGGTGAAGCCGGGGAGCTGTTTTTT; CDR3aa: CASSSLGGEAGELFF
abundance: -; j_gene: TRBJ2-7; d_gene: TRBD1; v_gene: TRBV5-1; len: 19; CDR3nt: TGCGCCAGCAGCTCCTCCGGGACAGGGACGATCGTGGGAGTCTACGAGCAGTACTTC; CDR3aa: CASSSSGTGTIVGVYEQYF
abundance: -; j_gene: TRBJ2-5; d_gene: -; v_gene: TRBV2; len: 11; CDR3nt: TGTGCCAGCAGCCTGGGGCGGACCCAGTACTTC; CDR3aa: CASSLGRTQYF
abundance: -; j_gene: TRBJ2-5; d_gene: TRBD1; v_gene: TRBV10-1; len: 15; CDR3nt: TGCGCCAGCAGCGCGGGGACAGGGATTCAAGAGACCCAGTACTTC; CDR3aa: CASSAGTGIQETQYF
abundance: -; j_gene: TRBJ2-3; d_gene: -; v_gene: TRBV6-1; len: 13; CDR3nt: TGTGCCAGCAAAGGGAGAGCTTTGGATACACAGTATTTT; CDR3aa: CASKGRALDTQYF
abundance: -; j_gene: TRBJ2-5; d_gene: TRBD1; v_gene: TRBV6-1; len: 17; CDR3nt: TGTGCCAGCAGTGAATCGGTCAGGGGGCATGGGCAAGAGACCCAGTACTTC; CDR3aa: CASSESVRGHGQETQYF
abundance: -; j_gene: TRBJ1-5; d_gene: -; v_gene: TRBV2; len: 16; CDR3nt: TGTGCCAGCTCTACCCCCGACGGGAGGGTGGTTCAGCCCCAGCATTTT; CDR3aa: CASSTPDGRVVQPQHF
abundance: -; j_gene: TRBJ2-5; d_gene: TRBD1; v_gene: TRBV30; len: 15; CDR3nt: TGTGCCTGGAGTTCGGACAGGGGAAGTGGGGAGACCCAGTACTTC; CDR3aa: CAWSSDRGSGETQYF
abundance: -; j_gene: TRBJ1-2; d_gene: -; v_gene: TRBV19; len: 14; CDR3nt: TGTGCCAGTACTACCAGACAGCCCAACTATGGCTACACCTTC; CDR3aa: CASTTRQPNYGYTF
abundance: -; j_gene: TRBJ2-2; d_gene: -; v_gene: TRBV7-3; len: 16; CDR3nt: TGTGCCAGCAGCTTCAATTCGGGAACGAACACCGGGGAGCTGTTTTTT; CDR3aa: CASSFNSGTNTGELFF
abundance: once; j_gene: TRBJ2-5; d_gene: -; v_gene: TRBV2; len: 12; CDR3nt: TGTGCCAGCAGTCGGCAAGCGGAGACCCAGTACTTC; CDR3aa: CASSRQAETQYF
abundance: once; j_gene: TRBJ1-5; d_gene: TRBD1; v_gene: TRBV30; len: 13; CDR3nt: TGTGCCTGGGCCAGGGACAGCGATCAGCCCCAGCATTTT; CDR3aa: CAWARDSDQPQHF
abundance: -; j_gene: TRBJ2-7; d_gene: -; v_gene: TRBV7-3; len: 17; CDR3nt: TGTGCCAGCAGCTTAAAAGGTCTGGAGCAGATGGGCTACGAGCAGTACTTC; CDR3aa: CASSLKGLEQMGYEQYF
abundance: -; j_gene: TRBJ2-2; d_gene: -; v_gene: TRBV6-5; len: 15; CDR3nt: TGTGCCAGCAGGAAACAGGGTGGGGTCACCGGGGAGCTGTTTTTT; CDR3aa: CASRKQGGVTGELFF
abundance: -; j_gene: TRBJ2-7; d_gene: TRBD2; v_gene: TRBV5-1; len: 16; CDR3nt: TGCGCCAGCAGCCCGTTGACTAGCGGGAGTGGTTACGAGCAGTACTTC; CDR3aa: CASSPLTSGSGYEQYF
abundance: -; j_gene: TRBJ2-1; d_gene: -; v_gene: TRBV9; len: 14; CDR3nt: TGTGCCAGCAGCGTGCGACTATCTTGGGATGAGCAGTTCTTC; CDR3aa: CASSVRLSWDEQFF
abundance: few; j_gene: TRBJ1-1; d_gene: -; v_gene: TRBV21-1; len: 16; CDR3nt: TGTGCCAGCAGCAAGGCCGGGGGCAGGGGGCGCACTGAAGCTTTCTTT; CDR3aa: CASSKAGGRGRTEAFF
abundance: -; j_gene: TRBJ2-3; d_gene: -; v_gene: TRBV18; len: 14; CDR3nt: TGTGCCAGCTCACCACCGGCCGGCACAGATACGCAGTATTTT; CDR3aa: CASSPPAGTDTQYF
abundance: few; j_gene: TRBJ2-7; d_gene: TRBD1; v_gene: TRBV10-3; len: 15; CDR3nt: TGTGCCATCAGTGAGGACAGGGCGGGTTCCTACGAGCAGTACTTC; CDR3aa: CAISEDRAGSYEQYF
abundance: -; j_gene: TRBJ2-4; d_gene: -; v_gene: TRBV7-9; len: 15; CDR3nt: TGTGCCAGCAGCCCATGGGGGGTTGACAAAAACATTCAGTACTTC; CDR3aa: CASSPWGVDKNIQYF
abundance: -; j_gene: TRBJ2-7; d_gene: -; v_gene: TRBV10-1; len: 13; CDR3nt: TGCGCCAGCAGTGAGGACTCCACGAACGAGCAGTACTTC; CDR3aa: CASSEDSTNEQYF
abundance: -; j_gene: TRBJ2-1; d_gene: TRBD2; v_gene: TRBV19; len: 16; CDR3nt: TGTGCCAGTAGTATAGTTGGGACTAGTATTCCCCATGAGCAGTTCTTC; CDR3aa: CASSIVGTSIPHEQFF
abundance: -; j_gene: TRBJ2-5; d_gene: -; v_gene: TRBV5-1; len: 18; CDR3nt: TGCGCCAGCAGCTCCCGAGGGTTAGCAATTAGTAGCCAAGAGACCCAGTACTTC; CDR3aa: CASSSRGLAISSQETQYF